The following is a TCR beta chain sequence with its context. Its target is unknown. This record comes from a study of identifying expanded T cells in peripheral blood. Study observations and caveats: About 1.2 clones differed between technical replicates, versus about 17 and 20 over time. Across healthy donors, higher total template counts meant significantly greater roughly 2-week count variance.

No infections or other immune events were documented during collection. The repertoire was sequenced with immunoSEQ multiplex PCR; TCRdb's copy has only in-frame clones and lacks some. The table records about 100,000 clones, over 80% of them present only once. The germline gives CDR1 SGHTA, CDR2 FQGNSA. The CDR3 is 15 residues long. V gave up 5 bases and J gave up 5 bases, with 18 bases separating them. This rearrangement joins TRBV7-2 to TRBJ2-5; D may be TRBD2 (6 bases). The material sequenced was blood. The sequence was collected from a person aged 18-70 years in good health. CDR3 bases: TGTGCCAGCAGCACGCAGTCGGGAGTTGGGGAGACCCAGTACTTC. It codes for CASSTQSGVGETQYF.